These T cell receptor beta chains were read from a single sample in a study of shared clonotypes between healthy human individuals. Some clones are missing from TCRdb's copy, which holds only in-frame ones; the method was immunoSEQ multiplex PCR. The sample records under 600,000 clones, over 75% being singletons. Sequences were obtained from PBMCs. Receptors originate from a middle-aged woman in good health. Some clones in this sample may be carry-over from other donors' samples. CDR3s include the opening cysteine and the closing phenylalanine or tryptophan. D genes are given only for firm matches. Size tells how often a clone was seen (once, few, many) or the class of an expanded clone, and some rows leave it out.

cdr3_aa,cdr3_nt,v_call,clone_size,j_call,d_call
CASSQLGGMGYF,TGTGCCAGCAGTCAACTCGGCGGAATGGGGTACTTC,TRBV6-5,NA,TRBJ2-7,NA
CASSYPSTGRPQHF,TGTGCCAGCAGTTACCCCTCGACAGGTAGGCCCCAGCATTTT,TRBV28,NA,TRBJ1-5,NA
CASSTARTKETQYF,TGTGCCAGTAGTACTGCCCGGACTAAAGAGACCCAGTACTTC,TRBV19,NA,TRBJ2-5,NA
CASSLGRQGGETQYF,TGTGCCAGCAGCTTGGGGCGCCAGGGGGGAGAGACCCAGTACTTC,TRBV7-9,NA,TRBJ2-5,NA
CASSRDRGQVYTF,TGTGCCAGCAGCCGGGACAGGGGGCAAGTCTACACCTTC,TRBV11-2,few,TRBJ1-2,TRBD1
CAISEMGPGLDTQYF,TGTGCCATCAGTGAGATGGGACCCGGATTAGATACGCAGTATTTT,TRBV10-3,NA,TRBJ2-3,NA
CASSLQQGTEAFF,TGTGCCAGCAGCTTACAACAGGGAACTGAAGCTTTCTTT,TRBV7-9,NA,TRBJ1-1,NA
CAWSLPVSKAFF,TGTGCCTGGAGTCTCCCTGTGTCGAAAGCTTTCTTT,TRBV30,many,TRBJ1-1,NA
CASSSASAQYF,TGTGCCAGCAGTTCTGCCTCGGCGCAGTACTTC,TRBV28,many,TRBJ2-7,NA
CAWSVWEHSYTF,TGTGCCTGGAGTGTGTGGGAGCATAGCTACACCTTC,TRBV30,NA,TRBJ1-2,NA
CATSRVGGFGYEQYF,TGTGCCACCAGCAGAGTGGGCGGTTTTGGGTACGAGCAGTACTTC,TRBV15,NA,TRBJ2-7,NA
CASSYGQVRGEQFF,TGTGCCAGCAGCTACGGACAGGTTCGGGGTGAGCAGTTCTTC,TRBV7-6,once,TRBJ2-1,TRBD1
CASSLRQTTEAFF,TGTGCCAGCAGTCTTAGGCAGACCACTGAAGCTTTCTTT,TRBV28,few,TRBJ1-1,NA
CASSLGQGLTDTQYF,TGTGCCAGCAGCTTAGGACAGGGCCTCACAGATACGCAGTATTTT,TRBV11-3,once,TRBJ2-3,TRBD1
CASSLRPGQGPYEQYF,TGTGCCAGCAGCTTAAGGCCGGGACAGGGACCCTACGAGCAGTACTTC,TRBV11-2,many,TRBJ2-7,TRBD1
CASSLGTGGFVGANVLTF,TGTGCCAGCAGCTTGGGGACAGGGGGCTTTGTTGGGGCCAACGTCCTGACTTTC,TRBV5-4,NA,TRBJ2-6,TRBD1
CASSPSSGRGTYEQYF,TGTGCCAGCAGCCCAAGTAGCGGGAGGGGAACCTACGAGCAGTACTTC,TRBV6-6,NA,TRBJ2-7,TRBD2
CAISPDRGGGEKLFF,TGTGCCATCAGCCCGGACAGGGGGGGAGGTGAAAAACTGTTTTTT,TRBV10-3,NA,TRBJ1-4,TRBD1
CASSLETGRYNEQFF,TGTGCCAGCAGCTTAGAGACAGGGCGCTACAATGAGCAGTTCTTC,TRBV7-2,once,TRBJ2-1,TRBD1